The T cell receptor beta chain described here comes from a study of blood T cell repertoires in COVID-19. Whole-study context: Sites across the United States, Italy and Spain contributed samples from acute and convalescent COVID-19.

Study processing details: Reference gene primer amplification yielded estimated nucleated cell counts. Clones were sequenced by immunoSEQ multiplex PCR, and TCRdb holds only the in-frame ones, with some missing. V and J calls and clone size come straight from that table; D and trimming were deduced from the DNA. The profile shows 50,000 or so clones, 83% of them singletons. CDR3 size: 17 residues. Germline V gene lookup returns CDR1 MNHEY and CDR2 SMNVEV (reference sequence). Trimming left V 6 bases short and J 3 bases short, with 21 bases between. This sequence was found in a man aged 35 to 55 with acute or convalescent COVID-19. V gene TRBV27 combines with J gene TRBJ1-5, with D perhaps TRBD1 (6 bases). Sequencing was done on a sample of peripheral blood. The CDR3 region has the DNA TGTGCCAGCAGCCAGAGGGGGAATCCCGATATCAATCAGCCCCAGCATTTT. It is translated as CASSQRGNPDINQPQHF.